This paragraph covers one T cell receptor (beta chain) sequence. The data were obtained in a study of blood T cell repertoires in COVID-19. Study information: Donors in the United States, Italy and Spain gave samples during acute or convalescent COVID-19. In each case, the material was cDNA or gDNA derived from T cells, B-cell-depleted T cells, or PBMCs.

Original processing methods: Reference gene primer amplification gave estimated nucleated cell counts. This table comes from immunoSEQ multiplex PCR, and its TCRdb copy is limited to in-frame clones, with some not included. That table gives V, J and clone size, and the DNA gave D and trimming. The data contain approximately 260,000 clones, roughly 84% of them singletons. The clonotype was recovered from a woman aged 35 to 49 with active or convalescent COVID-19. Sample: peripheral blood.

In nucleotides, the CDR3 is TGTGCCTGGAACGAACTCACAGATACGCAGTATTTT. Its translation is CAWNELTDTQYF. V and J are TRBV30 and TRBJ2-3; no firm D call. CDR3 length: 12 residues. In germline, CDR1 is GTSNPN, CDR2 SVGIG (reference sequence). V shed 4 bases and J shed 2 bases, with 7 bases lying between them.